This T cell receptor beta chain came from a study of blood T cell repertoires in COVID-19. Turning to the study itself: Acute and convalescent COVID-19 samples came from the United States, Italy and Spain. From T cells, B-cell-depleted T cells, or PBMCs came the material, which was cDNA or gDNA.

Seattle's cohort entered during active infection and was followed longitudinally. Deletions cut 7 bases from V and 3 bases from J, with 15 bases between. Germline-derived CDR1 and CDR2 are MNHEY and SVGEGT. This CDR3 has 14 residues. Per the study methods: Scientists estimated how many nucleated cells there were by amplifying reference gene primers. Some clones are missing from TCRdb's copy, which holds only in-frame ones; the method was immunoSEQ multiplex PCR. Clone size and the V and J calls come from that table; the DNA yielded D and trimming. The sample comprises roughly 200,000 clones, over 75% of which are singletons, and about 18% rests with the top ten.

Sequenced sample: peripheral blood. The chain combines TRBV6-2 or TRBV6-3 with TRBJ1-1; perhaps TRBD1 as D (5 bases). The TCR sequence derives from a person aged 70 to 79 with COVID-19, enrolled during active disease. CDR3 sequence reads: CASTPGRGDTEAFF. DNA for the CDR3: TGTGCCAGCACCCCCGGGCGGGGGGACACTGAAGCTTTCTTT.